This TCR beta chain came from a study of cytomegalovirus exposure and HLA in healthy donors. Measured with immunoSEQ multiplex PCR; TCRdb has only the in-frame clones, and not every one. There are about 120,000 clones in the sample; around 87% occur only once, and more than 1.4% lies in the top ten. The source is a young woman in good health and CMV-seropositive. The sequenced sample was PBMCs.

This CDR3 reads CASSSDISGYTEAFF. The CDR3 bases are TGTGCCAGCAGCTCGGACATCTCTGGATACACTGAAGCTTTCTTT. The rearrangement uses TRBV7-6 and TRBJ1-1, with D possibly being TRBD1 (5 bases). V shed 4 bases and J shed 3 bases, with 15 bases lying between them. CDR1 is SGHVS, CDR2 FNYEAQ, per germline. This CDR3 region has 15 residues.